The next 22 T cell receptor beta chains were all read from a single sample in a study of read filtering for tumor transcriptome and immune sequencing. This library used roughly 0.4 ug RNA and molecular barcoded adaptors spanning alpha/delta and beta/gamma chains. MiXCR, run by TCRdb on the reads, gives a single entry per CDR3 protein. The sample includes under 150,000 distinct CDR3 sequences, under 15% of them seen just once. Sequencing was performed on a population of CD138-negative cells sorted from bone marrow. The receptors derive from a donor older than 35 with multiple myeloma.

This clonotype was observed at least ten times. The V and J genes are TRBV27 and TRBJ2-2; TRBD1 aligns across 8 bases. Per germline, CDR1 MNHEY and CDR2 SMNVEV (reference sequence). With 5 bases clipped from V and 3 bases from J, the junction kept 8 bases outside the gene matches. The length of the CDR3 is 16 residues. CDR3 region: CASSIDRGRDTGELFF. The DNA of the CDR3 is TGTGCCAGCAGTATAGACAGGGGTCGGGACACCGGGGAGCTGTTTTTT.

Concerning this clonotype itself: This CDR3 fails to terminate in the conserved phenylalanine or tryptophan, so it likely reflects a read error. The chain couples TRBV24-1 to TRBJ1-1; the D gene is possibly TRBD1 (5 bases). Germline CDR1 is KGHDR and CDR2 is SFDVKD. V lost 2 bases to trimming and J lost 4 bases, with 10 bases between them. The CDR3 covers 14 residues. The CDR3 here is CATSDSDGGTEAFL. The CDR3 DNA sequence: TGTGCCACCAGTGATTCAGACGGGGGCACTGAAGCTTTCCTT.

This clonotype was detected ten times or more. V is TRBV7-9 and J is TRBJ2-5, with D maybe TRBD1 (6 bases). Germline V gives CDR1 SEHNR, CDR2 FQNEAQ (reference sequence). The CDR3 is made up of 14 amino acids. V gave up 4 bases and J gave up 1 base, with 10 bases separating them. The CDR3 region is CASSSGTSQETQYF. In DNA form, the CDR3 reads TGTGCCAGCAGCTCAGGGACATCCCAAGAGACCCAGTACTTC.

There are many counts of this clonotype. This rearrangement joins TRBV18 to TRBJ2-7; D might be TRBD1 or TRBD2, each matching 5 bases. This CDR3 has 14 amino acids. V was shortened by 2 bases and J by 5 bases, with 13 bases between the two germline ends. Germline V CDR1 and CDR2: KGHSH, LQKENI. CDR3 in amino acids: CASSPWASRDEQYF. The DNA of the CDR3 is TGTGCCAGCTCACCATGGGCTAGCAGGGACGAGCAGTACTTC.

This clonotype was counted ten times or more. The chain has TRBV7-8 and TRBJ2-1, with no clear D. The CDR3 extends over 13 amino acids. CDR1 and CDR2 (germline): SGHVS, FQNEAQ. The V gene lost 5 bases and the J gene lost 4 bases, with 9 bases spanning the gap. CDR3 residues: CASSLLEYNEQFF. In DNA form, the CDR3 reads TGTGCCAGCAGCCTCCTAGAGTACAATGAGCAGTTCTTC.

This clonotype was detected ten times or more. The V gene is TRBV9, the J gene TRBJ2-7; D assignment may be TRBD1 or TRBD2 (5 bases each). V was trimmed by 4 bases and J by 6 bases, leaving 11 bases between them. From germline, CDR1 is SGDLS and CDR2 YYNGEE. The CDR3 length is 12 residues. The DNA of the CDR3 is TGTGCCAGCAGCTCTCGGGGCTCCGAGCAGTACTTC. It specifies CASSSRGSEQYF.

Ten or more counts support this clonotype. The rearrangement joins TRBV25-1 to TRBJ1-5; D is ambiguous. V lost 6 bases and J lost 0, with 12 bases in between. The CDR3 consists of 15 residues. CDR1 and CDR2 from the germline V gene are MGHDK and SYGVNS. CDR3 region: CASRIRENSNQPQHF. CDR3 nucleotides: TGTGCCAGCAGGATCCGAGAGAATAGCAATCAGCCCCAGCATTTT.

A word on this clonotype: A much more abundant neighbour one base away suggests this may be a read error. The gene calls are TRBV29-1 and TRBJ2-1, with D possibly matching TRBD2 (5 bases). The germline CDR1 and CDR2 sequences are SQVTM and ANQGSEA. V gave up 6 bases and J gave up 1 base, with 19 bases separating them. This CDR3 spans 16 amino acids. CDR3 sequence (DNA): TGCAGCGTGGCGGAGTTCTGGGCGGGTTCCTACAATGAGCAGTTCTTC. It is translated as CSVAEFWAGSYNEQFF.

J is TRBJ1-1 and V is TRBV29-1; 11 bases are a match to TRBD1. Germline trimming cut 6 bases from V and 4 bases from J; bases unmatched to any gene: 4. The CDR3 totals 13 residues. The germline V gene encodes CDR1 SQVTM and CDR2 ANQGSEA. CDR3 DNA sequence: TGCAGCGTCCGGGGACAGGGGGGCACTGAAGCTTTCTTT. Translating it yields CSVRGQGGTEAFF. The full variable domain, in which reference TRBV29-1 and TRBJ1-1 provide the parts outside the CDR3, is SAVISQKPSRDICQRGTSLTIQCQVDSQVTMMFWYRQQPGQSLTLIATANQGSEATYESGFVIDKFPISRPNLTFSTLTVSNMSPEDSSIYLCSVRGQGGTEAFFGQGTRLTVV.

This clonotype appeared a few times. The gene calls are TRBV3-1 and TRBJ2-5; TRBD1 might be the D (6 bases). Germline V gene sequence: CDR1 LGHDT, CDR2 YNNKEL (reference sequence). This CDR3 has 13 residues. Trimming cost V 5 bases and J 5 bases, with 12 bases left between them. CDR3 sequence reads: CASSSRRGETQYF. The DNA for the CDR3 is TGTGCCAGCAGCTCCCGAAGGGGGGAGACCCAGTACTTC.

This clonotype appeared many times. The chain joins TRBV5-5 to TRBJ2-1; perhaps D is TRBD1 or TRBD2 (5 bases each). In germline, CDR1 is SGHKS, CDR2 YYEKEE (reference sequence). This CDR3 has 16 residues. The V end was cut by 4 bases, the J end by 12 bases, with 26 bases between. DNA of the CDR3: TGTGCCAGCAGCCAAACCGGGATAAGGGGTTCTGCGGGGCAGTTCTTC. Residues: CASSQTGIRGSAGQFF.

This clonotype was counted at least ten times. The genes are TRBV5-1 and TRBJ2-3, with 8 nucleotides matching TRBD2. Germline V gene lookup returns CDR1 SGHRS and CDR2 YFSETQ. This CDR3 is built from 15 residues. The V segment lost 4 bases and the J segment 2 bases; nucleotides outside the gene matches: 6. The CDR3 here is CASSPRGGVTDTQYF. The CDR3 DNA is TGCGCCAGCAGCCCCCGGGGGGGAGTCACAGATACGCAGTATTTT.

This rearrangement joins TRBV24-1 to TRBJ2-3, with a weak D call TRBD2 (5 bases). The CDR3 consists of 15 residues. Trimming shortened V by 0 bases and J by 2 bases, and 8 bases separated the two germline ends. Germline V lookup: CDR1 KGHDR, CDR2 SFDVKD. The CDR3 is CATSDLSGDTDTQYF. In nucleotides, the CDR3 is TGTGCCACCAGTGATTTGTCCGGGGACACAGATACGCAGTATTTT.

This clonotype has at least ten counts. The chain carries TRBV6-5 and TRBJ2-2, with 11 bases fitting TRBD2. This CDR3 is built from 15 residues. J was trimmed by 5 bases and V by 6 bases; bases with no gene match: 5. Germline lookup yields CDR1 MNHEY and CDR2 SVGAGI. CDR3 amino acids: CASRLAGGPTGELFF. CDR3 DNA sequence: TGTGCCAGCAGATTAGCGGGAGGGCCGACCGGGGAGCTGTTTTTT.

This clonotype has a count of ten or more. Written as DNA, the CDR3 is TGTGCCAGCAGTCGACTAGCGGCTAACACAGATACGCAGTATTTT. As protein: CASSRLAANTDTQYF. The chain combines TRBV6-6 with TRBJ2-3; 9 bases line up with TRBD2. The CDR3 has 15 amino acids. Germline V gives CDR1 MNHNY, CDR2 SVGAGI (reference sequence). J was trimmed by 2 bases and V by 5 bases; bases with no gene match: 5.

This clonotype was seen ten or more times. The chain couples TRBV20-1 to TRBJ2-5; possibly TRBD1 or TRBD2 for D (6 bases each). Germline CDR1 DFQATT, CDR2 SNEGSKA (reference sequence). V lost 6 bases and J lost 5, with 22 bases in between. This CDR3 spans 15 amino acids. The CDR3 loop reads CSARAGGRDLETQYF. CDR3 nucleotides: TGCAGTGCCCGCGCCGGGGGCCGCGATTTGGAGACCCAGTACTTC.

This clonotype has ten or more counts. The rearrangement uses TRBV10-1 and TRBJ2-5, with 14 bases fitting TRBD2. Looked up from germline, CDR1 is WNHNN and CDR2 is SYGVQD (reference sequence). The length of the CDR3 is 19 residues. Trimming removed 3 bases from V and 5 bases from J; junction bases left unmatched: 14. The CDR3 bases are TGCGCCAGCAGTGATCAACTTGGGACTAGCGGGAGACCCCAGGAGACCCAGTACTTC. It translates to CASSDQLGTSGRPQETQYF.

This clonotype was picked up many times. The chain is built from TRBV29-1 and TRBJ1-1, with 7 nucleotides matching TRBD1. V lost 0 bases and J lost 8; bases outside the gene matches: 6. The CDR3 has 13 amino acids. CDR1 and CDR2 from the germline V gene are SQVTM and ANQGSEA. This CDR3 reads CSVEDQTGYEAFF. The CDR3, as DNA: TGCAGCGTTGAAGATCAGACAGGGTACGAAGCTTTCTTT.

This clonotype was counted many times. The chain uses TRBV29-1 and TRBJ2-2; no clear D gene. V shed 5 bases and J shed 1 base, with 5 bases lying between them. The CDR3 contains 12 residues. Germline V CDR1 and CDR2: SQVTM, ANQGSEA. CDR3 DNA: TGCAGCGTTCCTAAGAACACCGGGGAGCTGTTTTTT. Translation: CSVPKNTGELFF.

The sample holds a few counts of this clonotype. The chain uses TRBV19 and TRBJ2-1; D may be TRBD2 (6 bases). V lost 0 bases and J lost 6, with 15 bases in between. The germline V gene encodes CDR1 LNHDA and CDR2 SQIVND (reference sequence). The CDR3 consists of 16 residues. CDR3 protein: CASSIELLALGNEQFF. Written as DNA, the CDR3 is TGTGCCAGTAGTATAGAGTTGCTAGCGCTCGGCAATGAGCAGTTCTTC.

This clonotype was counted at least ten times. V gene TRBV29-1 combines with J gene TRBJ1-1; D might be TRBD1 (6 bases). The germline gives CDR1 SQVTM, CDR2 ANQGSEA. Trimming pared 1 base from V and 4 bases from J, leaving 16 bases between. The CDR3 is made up of 15 amino acids. The CDR3 is CSVEVGAGAGTEAFF. The CDR3, as DNA: TGCAGCGTTGAAGTGGGTGCGGGGGCCGGCACTGAAGCTTTCTTT.

This clonotype was observed many times. The chain has TRBV20-1 and TRBJ2-1; 11 positions match TRBD2. The J segment lost 5 bases and the V segment lost 6 bases, leaving 9 bases of the junction unmatched. Germline assignment: CDR1 DFQATT and CDR2 SNEGSKA (reference sequence). CDR3 length: 15 residues. For the CDR3, the DNA is TGCAGTGCGGGCCCAGGGACTAGCGGAAACAATGAGCAGTTCTTC. Protein: CSAGPGTSGNNEQFF.